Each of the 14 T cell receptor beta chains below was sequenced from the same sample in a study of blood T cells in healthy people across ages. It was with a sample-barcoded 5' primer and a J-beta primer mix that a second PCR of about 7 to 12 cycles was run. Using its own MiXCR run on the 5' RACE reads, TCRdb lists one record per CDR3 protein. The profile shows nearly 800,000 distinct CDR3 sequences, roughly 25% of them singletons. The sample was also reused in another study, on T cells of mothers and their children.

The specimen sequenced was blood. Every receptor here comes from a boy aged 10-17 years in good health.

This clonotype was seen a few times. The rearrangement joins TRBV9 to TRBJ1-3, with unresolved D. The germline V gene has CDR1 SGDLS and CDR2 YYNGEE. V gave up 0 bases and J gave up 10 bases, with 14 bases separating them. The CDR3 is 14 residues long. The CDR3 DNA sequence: TGTGCCAGCAGCGTAGCCCCGGGCATAGGGACCATATATTTT. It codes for CASSVAPGIGTIYF.

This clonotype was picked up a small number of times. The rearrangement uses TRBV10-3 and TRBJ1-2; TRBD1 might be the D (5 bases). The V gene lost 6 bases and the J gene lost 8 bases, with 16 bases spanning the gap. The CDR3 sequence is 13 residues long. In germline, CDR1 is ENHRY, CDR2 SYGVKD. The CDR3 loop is CAISDRGTGGYTF. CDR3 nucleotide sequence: TGTGCCATCAGCGATCGAGGGACTGGAGGCTACACCTTC.

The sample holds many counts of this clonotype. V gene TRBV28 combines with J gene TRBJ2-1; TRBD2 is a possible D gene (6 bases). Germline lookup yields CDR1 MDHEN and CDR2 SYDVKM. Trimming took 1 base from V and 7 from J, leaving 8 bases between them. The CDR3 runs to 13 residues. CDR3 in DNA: TGTGCCAGCAGTTTATTTCGGGGGAATGAGCAGTTCTTC. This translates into CASSLFRGNEQFF.

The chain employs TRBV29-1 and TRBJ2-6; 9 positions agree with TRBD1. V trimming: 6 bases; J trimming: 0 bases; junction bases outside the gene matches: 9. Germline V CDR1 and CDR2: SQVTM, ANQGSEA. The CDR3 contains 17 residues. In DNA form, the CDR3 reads TGCAGCGTGGCAGTCGGGACAGGGCCCTCTGGGGCCAACGTCCTGACTTTC. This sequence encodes CSVAVGTGPSGANVLTF.

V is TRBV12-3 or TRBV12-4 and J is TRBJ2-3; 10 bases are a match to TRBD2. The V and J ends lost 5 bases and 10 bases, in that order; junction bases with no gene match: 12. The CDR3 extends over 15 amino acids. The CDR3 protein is CASSRSSGRADAQYF. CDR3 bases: TGTGCCAGCAGTCGGTCTAGCGGGAGAGCCGATGCGCAGTATTTT.

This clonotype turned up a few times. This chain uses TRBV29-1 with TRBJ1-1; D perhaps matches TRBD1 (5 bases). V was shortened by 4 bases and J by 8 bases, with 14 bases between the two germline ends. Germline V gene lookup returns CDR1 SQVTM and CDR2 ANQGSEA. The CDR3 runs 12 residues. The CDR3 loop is CSVAISQVEAFF. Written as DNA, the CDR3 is TGCAGCGTTGCTATCTCACAGGTCGAAGCTTTCTTT. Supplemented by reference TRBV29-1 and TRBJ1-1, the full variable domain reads SAVISQKPSRDICQRGTSLTIQCQVDSQVTMMFWYRQQPGQSLTLIATANQGSEATYESGFVIDKFPISRPNLTFSTLTVSNMSPEDSSIYLCSVAISQVEAFFGQGTRLTVV.

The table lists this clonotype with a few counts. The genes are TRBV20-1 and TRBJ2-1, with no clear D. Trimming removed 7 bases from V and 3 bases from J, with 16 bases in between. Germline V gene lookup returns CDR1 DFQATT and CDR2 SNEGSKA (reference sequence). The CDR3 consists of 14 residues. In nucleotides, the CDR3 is TGCAGTGTAGAGGACCTCCTACTCTACAATGAGCAGTTCTTC. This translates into CSVEDLLLYNEQFF.

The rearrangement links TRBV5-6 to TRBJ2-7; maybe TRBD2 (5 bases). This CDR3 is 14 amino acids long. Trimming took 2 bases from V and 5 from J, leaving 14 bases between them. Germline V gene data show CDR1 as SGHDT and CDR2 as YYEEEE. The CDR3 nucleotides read TGTGCCAGCAGCTTCAGGAGGACTTACGACGAGCAGTACTTC. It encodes CASSFRRTYDEQYF.

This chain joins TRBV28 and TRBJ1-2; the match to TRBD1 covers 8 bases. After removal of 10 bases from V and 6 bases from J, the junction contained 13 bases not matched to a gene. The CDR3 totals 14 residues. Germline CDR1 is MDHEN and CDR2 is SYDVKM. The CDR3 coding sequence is TGTGCCACCCAATATCGGGCAGGGGGCAATGGCTACACCTTC. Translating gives CATQYRAGGNGYTF.

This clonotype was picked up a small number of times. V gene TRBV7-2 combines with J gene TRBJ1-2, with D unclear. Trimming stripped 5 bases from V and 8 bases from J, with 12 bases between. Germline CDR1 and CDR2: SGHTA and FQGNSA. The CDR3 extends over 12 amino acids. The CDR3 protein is CASSTRTDGYTF. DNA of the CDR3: TGTGCCAGCAGCACGCGAACGGACGGCTACACCTTC.

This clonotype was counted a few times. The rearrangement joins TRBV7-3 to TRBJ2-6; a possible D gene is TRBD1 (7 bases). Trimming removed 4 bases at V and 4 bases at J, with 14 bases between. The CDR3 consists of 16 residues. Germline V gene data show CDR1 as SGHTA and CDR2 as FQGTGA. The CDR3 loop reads CASSSGGGLGANVLTF. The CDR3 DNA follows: TGTGCCAGCAGCTCCGGAGGGGGCCTAGGGGCCAACGTCCTGACTTTC. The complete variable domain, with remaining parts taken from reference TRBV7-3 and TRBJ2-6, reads GAGVSQTPSNKVTEKGKYVELRCDPISGHTALYWYRQSLGQGPEFLIYFQGTGAADDSGLPNDRFFAVRPEGSVSTLKIQRTERGDSAVYLCASSSGGGLGANVLTFGAGSRLTVL.

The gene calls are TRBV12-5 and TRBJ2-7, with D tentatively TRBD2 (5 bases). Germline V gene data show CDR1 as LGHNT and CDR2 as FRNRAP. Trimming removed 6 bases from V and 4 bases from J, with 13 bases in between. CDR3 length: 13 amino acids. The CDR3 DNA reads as TGTGCTAGTGGCCCTGCCAGCGGATACGAGCAGTACTTC. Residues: CASGPASGYEQYF. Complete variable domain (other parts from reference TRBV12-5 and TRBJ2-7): DARVTQTPRHKVTEMGQEVTMRCQPILGHNTVFWYRQTMMQGLELLAYFRNRAPLDDSGMPKDRFSAEMPDATLATLKIQPSEPRDSAVYFCASGPASGYEQYFGPGTRLTVT.

The CDR3 region is CASSVEPTGVFEQYF. The CDR3 DNA sequence: TGTGCCAGCAGCGTAGAGCCAACAGGGGTGTTCGAGCAGTACTTC. The chain carries TRBV9 and TRBJ2-7; 7 positions match TRBD1. The germline V gene encodes CDR1 SGDLS and CDR2 YYNGEE. The CDR3 runs 15 residues. The V segment lost 0 bases and the J segment 6 bases; nucleotides outside the gene matches: 9.

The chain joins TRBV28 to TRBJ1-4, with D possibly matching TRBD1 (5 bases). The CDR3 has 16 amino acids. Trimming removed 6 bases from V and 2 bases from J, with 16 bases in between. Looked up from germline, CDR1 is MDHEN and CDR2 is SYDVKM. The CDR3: CASSPTMDTTNEKLFF. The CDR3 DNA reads TGTGCCAGCAGCCCTACTATGGACACCACTAATGAAAAACTGTTTTTT.